The clone carrying this TCR beta chain was counted a few times. Antigen specificity is unknown. Expressed TCRB transcripts got sequenced, as all isolated RNA was reverse transcribed. Assay used: immunoSEQ multiplex PCR; TCRdb lists only in-frame clones, some missing. The sample contains under 300,000 clones, around 24% of which appear only once. This CDR3 comprises 14 residues. Per germline, CDR1 KGHSH and CDR2 LQKENI. Trimming took 6 bases from V and 1 from J, leaving 12 bases between them. These data are taken from a study of beta chain features in type 1 diabetes. Points from the study as a whole: Moderate yet significant TCRB CDR3 shortening was seen in Type 1 diabetes patients in all four CD4+ subsets.

The J gene is TRBJ1-1, the V gene TRBV18, with D tentatively TRBD1 (5 bases). This receptor was taken from a woman in her twenties or thirties with type 1 diabetes. Input material: naive CD4+ T cells from blood. The CDR3 spells CASSQGAENTEAFF. CDR3 coding DNA: TGTGCCAGCTCCCAAGGGGCGGAGAACACTGAAGCTTTCTTT.